The clone carrying this T cell receptor beta chain was picked up a small number of times. The antigen is not known. This specimen belongs to a study of beta chain features in type 1 diabetes. As for the study in general: The examined sorted cells totaled over 85,000,000 across samples. General study findings and limits: Sequencing of cDNA might inflate the share of cells that strongly express TCR. Shortening of TCRB CDR3s, moderate but significant, appeared in all four CD4+ subsets of Type 1 diabetes patients. More deletions and fewer insertions at VDJ junctions were seen in type 1 diabetes patients.

All of the isolated RNA was reverse transcribed, so expressed TCRB transcripts were sequenced. The table came from immunoSEQ multiplex PCR; TCRdb's copy has only in-frame clones and leaves some out. The repertoire consists of about 340,000 clones, with around 9.7% occurring once and the leading ten covering more than 0.8%. Germline lookup yields CDR1 SGHTA and CDR2 FQGNSA. The CDR3 has 16 residues. Trimming removed 5 bases at V and 2 bases at J, with 17 bases between. Material: central memory CD4+ T cells from blood. The origin of this receptor is a man younger than 45 with type 1 diabetes. The chain links TRBV7-2 to TRBJ2-3; D gene uncertain. The CDR3 loop reads CASSPNGPGNTDTQYF. The CDR3 coding sequence is TGTGCCAGCAGCCCAAACGGCCCCGGTAACACAGATACGCAGTATTTT.